This TCR beta chain was recovered during a study of early T cells in non-severe SARS-CoV-2 infection. This clonotype was seen repeatedly, ten times or more. Looked up from germline, CDR1 is KGHDR and CDR2 is SFDVKD. V shed 4 bases and J shed 0 bases, with 9 bases lying between them. CDR3 length: 15 residues. MiXCR was run by TCRdb on the 5' RACE reads, yielding one entry per CDR3 protein. Among approximately 29,000 distinct CDR3 sequences listed, approximately 6.3% were seen once. Source material: whole blood. This chain links TRBV24-1 with TRBJ2-1; D unclear. This receptor was taken from an adult who was a healthcare worker with PCR-confirmed SARS-CoV-2 infection or an uninfected control (not recorded which). DNA of the CDR3: TGTGCCACCAGTGAATCCCTGAGCTCCTACAATGAGCAGTTCTTC. It yields the protein CATSESLSSYNEQFF.